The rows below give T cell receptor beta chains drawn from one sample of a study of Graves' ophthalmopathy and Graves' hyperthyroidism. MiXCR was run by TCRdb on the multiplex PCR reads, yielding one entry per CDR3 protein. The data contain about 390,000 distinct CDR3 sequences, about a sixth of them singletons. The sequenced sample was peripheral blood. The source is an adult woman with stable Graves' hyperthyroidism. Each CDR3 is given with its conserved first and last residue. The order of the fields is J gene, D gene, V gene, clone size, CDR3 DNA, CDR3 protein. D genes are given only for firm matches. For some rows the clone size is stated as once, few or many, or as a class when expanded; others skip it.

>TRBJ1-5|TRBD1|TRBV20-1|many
TGCAGTGCCTCAAAAGGACAGGCGCAGCCCCAGCATTTT
CSASKGQAQPQHF
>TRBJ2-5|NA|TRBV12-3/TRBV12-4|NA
TGTGCCAGCAGTTTAGAGGGCGGGTCGGCGGCAAAGACCCAGTACTTC
CASSLEGGSAAKTQYF
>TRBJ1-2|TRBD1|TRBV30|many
TGTGCCTGGGGGACAGCTGGAGCCTATGGCTACACCTTC
CAWGTAGAYGYTF
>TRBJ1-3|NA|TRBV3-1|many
TGTGCCAGCAGCCAAGCCAATGGAAACACCATATATTTT
CASSQANGNTIYF
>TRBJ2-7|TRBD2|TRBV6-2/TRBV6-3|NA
TGTGCCAGCAGTCCACCCGGGACTACCAGAAGCTCCTACGAGCAGTACTTC
CASSPPGTTRSSYEQYF
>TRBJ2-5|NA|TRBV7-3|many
TGTGCCAGCAGCTTATCCCACGGGGAGACCCAGTACTTC
CASSLSHGETQYF
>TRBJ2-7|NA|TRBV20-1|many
TGCAGTGCTAGAGCACTGACTGGGGGGCAGTCCCCCTACGAGCAGTACTTC
CSARALTGGQSPYEQYF
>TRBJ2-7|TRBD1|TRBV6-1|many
TGTGCCAGCAGTGCGGACAGCCCCCGGGACAGCTCCTACGAGCAGTACTTC
CASSADSPRDSSYEQYF
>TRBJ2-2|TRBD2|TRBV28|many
TGTGCCAGCAGTTTACCCGGGACTACGGCCACCGGGGGGCTGTTTTTT
CASSLPGTTATGGLFF
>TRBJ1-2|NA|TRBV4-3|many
TGCGCCAGCAGCTCCCCCTGGCAGGGTCACTATGGCTACACCTTC
CASSSPWQGHYGYTF
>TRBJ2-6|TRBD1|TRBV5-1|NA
TGCGCCAGCAGCCCGGACGCACAGGGGGCTCCTGGGGCCAACGTCCTGACTTTC
CASSPDAQGAPGANVLTF
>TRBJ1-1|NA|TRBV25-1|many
TGTGCCAGCAGTGAATATGAGGGGGGCCAGGGAGCTTTCTTT
CASSEYEGGQGAFF
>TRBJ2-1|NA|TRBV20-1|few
TGCAGTGCCGCCACAGGGAACAATGAGAAGTTCTTC
CSAATGNNEKFF
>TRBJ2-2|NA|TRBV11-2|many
TGTGCCAGCAGCTCAACACAGGGATGGACCGGGGAGCTGTTTTTT
CASSSTQGWTGELFF
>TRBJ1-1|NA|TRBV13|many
TGTGCCAGCAGCTTACCAGGGGCAGGAAACACTGAAGCTTTCTTT
CASSLPGAGNTEAFF
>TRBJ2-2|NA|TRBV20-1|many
TGCAGTGCTAGAGGACAGAACACCGGGGAGCTGTTTTTT
CSARGQNTGELFF
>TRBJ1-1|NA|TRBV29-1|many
TGCAGCGCGGTACGGGATATGAACACTGAAGCTTTCTTT
CSAVRDMNTEAFF
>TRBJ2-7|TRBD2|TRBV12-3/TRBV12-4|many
TGTGCCAGCAGCCTACTAGCGGGAATGCCCTACGAGCAGTACTTC
CASSLLAGMPYEQYF
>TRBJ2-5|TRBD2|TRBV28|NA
TGTGCCAGCTTTAGCGGGGGCCAAGAGACCCAGTACTTC
CASFSGGQETQYF
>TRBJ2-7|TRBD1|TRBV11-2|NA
TGTGCCAGCAGCGCCGGGACAGGGAGAGACTACGAGCAGTACTTC
CASSAGTGRDYEQYF
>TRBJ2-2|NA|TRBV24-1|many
TGTGCCACCAGTGATTTTGGGAACACCGGGGAGCTGTTTTTT
CATSDFGNTGELFF
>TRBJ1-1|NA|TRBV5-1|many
TGCGCCAGCAGCTTGGCCTTTCAGGTAAAAGCTTTCTTT
CASSLAFQVKAFF
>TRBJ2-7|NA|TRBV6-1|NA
TGTGCCAGCAGTGGCCCCGGGGCCCCCGACGAGCAGTACTTC
CASSGPGAPDEQYF
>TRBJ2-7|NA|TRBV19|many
TGTGCCAGTAGTCAGACTAGTAACGAGCAGTACTTC
CASSQTSNEQYF
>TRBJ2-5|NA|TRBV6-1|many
TGTGCCAGCAGCTGGACGACAGGGAGGGAGACCCAGTACTTC
CASSWTTGRETQYF
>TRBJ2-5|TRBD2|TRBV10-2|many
TGCGCCAGCAGTGAGCGACTAGCGGGAGTTACCCAGTACTTC
CASSERLAGVTQYF
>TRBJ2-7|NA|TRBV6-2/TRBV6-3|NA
TGTGCCAGCAGACAACCTTACCAGGATCCCTACGAGCAGTACTTC
CASRQPYQDPYEQYF
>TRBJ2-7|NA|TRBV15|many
TGTGCCACCAGCAGAGATCGCGGAGGGGACGAGCAGTACTTC
CATSRDRGGDEQYF
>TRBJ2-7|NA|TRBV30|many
TGTGCCTGGAGCCTTTCCAGCACTGGGCAGTACTTC
CAWSLSSTGQYF
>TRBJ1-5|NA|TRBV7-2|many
TGTGCCAGCAGCTTAGGTTCAGGGTTCGGTCAGCCCCAGCATTTT
CASSLGSGFGQPQHF
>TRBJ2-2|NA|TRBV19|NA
TGTGCCAGTAGCTTACAGGGCAAAGGAGTGGCCGGGGAGCTGTTTTTT
CASSLQGKGVAGELFF
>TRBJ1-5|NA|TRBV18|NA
TGTGCCAGCTCTCCCGGACAGAAGCAGCCCCAGCATTTT
CASSPGQKQPQHF
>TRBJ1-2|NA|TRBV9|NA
TGTGCCAGCAGCTCCTCAGGGTCCGCTAACTATGGCTACACCTTC
CASSSSGSANYGYTF
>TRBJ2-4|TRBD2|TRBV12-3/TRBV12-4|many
TGTGCCAGCAGCGATGGACTAGCGGGAGAAGGGCCCATTCAGTACTTC
CASSDGLAGEGPIQYF
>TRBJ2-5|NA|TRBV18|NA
TGTGCCAGCTCACTAACCTCCGGGAACCAAGAGACCCAGTACTTC
CASSLTSGNQETQYF
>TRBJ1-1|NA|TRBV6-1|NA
TGTGCCAGCAGTGAAACGAGGAGGGCTGAAGCTTTCTTT
CASSETRRAEAFF
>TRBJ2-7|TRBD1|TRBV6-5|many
TGTTCCGATTTACCGGAGGACAGGGGGCTGTCGAGATACGAGCAGTACTTC
CSDLPEDRGLSRYEQYF
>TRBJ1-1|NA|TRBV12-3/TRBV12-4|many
TGTGCCAGCAGTTTAAGGGGGGGAACTGAAGCTTTCTTT
CASSLRGGTEAFF
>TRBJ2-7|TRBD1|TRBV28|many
TGTGCCAGCACCTATCGATGGGACAGGGGAACCTACGAGCAGTACTTC
CASTYRWDRGTYEQYF
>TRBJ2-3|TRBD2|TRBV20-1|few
TGCAGTGCTGGTAGCGGGAGGGCCCGCACAGATACGCAGTATTTT
CSAGSGRARTDTQYF
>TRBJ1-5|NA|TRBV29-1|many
TGCAGCGTTGAAACTAACACCAATGGGCCCCAGCATTTT
CSVETNTNGPQHF